A single sample gave rise to the 12 T cell receptor beta chains below, sequenced in a study of T cell responses to AZD1222 COVID-19 vaccine. This table comes from immunoSEQ multiplex PCR, and its TCRdb copy is limited to in-frame clones, with some not included. Of 130,000 or so clones in the sample, about 93% were seen once. The material sequenced was peripheral blood, taken 28 days after the second dose of the MenACWY control vaccine. The receptors were sampled from an adult who received the MenACWY meningococcal vaccine as a control.

The chain recombines TRBV6-2 or TRBV6-3 with TRBJ2-7; TRBD2 agrees at 10 bases. Germline CDR1 and CDR2: MNHEY and SVGEGT. The ends lost 5 bases at V and 6 bases at J; junction bases unmatched: 4. The length of the CDR3 is 13 residues. Here the CDR3 DNA reads TGTGCCAGCAGTCAGGGACTAGCGCGCGAGCAGTACGTC. Translation gives CASSQGLAREQYV.

This chain links TRBV19 with TRBJ1-5; 11 bases are shared with TRBD1. There are 17 residues in the CDR3. Looked up from germline, CDR1 is LNHDA and CDR2 is SQIVND (reference sequence). Unmatched junction bases numbered 11, after V lost 4 bases and J lost 6 bases. CDR3 residues: CASSSDTGTGGSQPQHF. The CDR3 nucleotides are TGTGCCAGTAGTAGCGACACCGGGACAGGGGGTTCTCAGCCCCAGCATTTT.

The rearrangement uses TRBV6-5 and TRBJ1-1, with D maybe TRBD1 (5 bases). Germline lookup yields CDR1 MNHEY and CDR2 SVGAGI. The length of the CDR3 is 14 residues. The V and J ends lost 7 bases and 4 bases respectively, with 16 bases between them. The CDR3 region has the DNA TGTGCCAGCACGGTGAGCGAGGGGCTCACTGAAGCTTTCTTT. It translates to CASTVSEGLTEAFF.

The rearrangement links TRBV11-2 to TRBJ2-5; D remains unclear. The CDR3 runs 11 residues. Germline-derived CDR1 and CDR2 are SGHAT and FQNNGV. The V end lost 1 base, the J end lost 6 bases, and 3 bases lay between the germline ends. CDR3 region: CASSLAKTQYF. CDR3 nucleotides: TGTGCCAGCAGCTTAGCAAAGACCCAGTACTTC.

The rearrangement uses TRBV9 and TRBJ1-1, with D possibly being TRBD1 (5 bases). The germline V and J ends were trimmed by 0 bases and 5 bases, with 11 bases remaining between them. The CDR3 length is 14 residues. The germline V gene has CDR1 SGDLS and CDR2 YYNGEE. The CDR3 protein is CASSVVGGRTEAFF. The CDR3 bases are TGTGCCAGCAGCGTAGTGGGGGGGAGGACTGAAGCTTTCTTT. Combining the CDR3 with reference TRBV9 and TRBJ1-1 gives the whole variable domain DSGVTQTPKHLITATGQRVTLRCSPRSGDLSVYWYQQSLDQGLQFLIQYYNGEERAKGNILERFSAQQFPDLHSELNLSSLELGDSALYFCASSVVGGRTEAFFGQGTRLTVV.

This clone was seen just once. The rearrangement joins TRBV7-8 to TRBJ1-5, with D uncertain. Germline V gives CDR1 SGHVS, CDR2 FQNEAQ. V was pared by 1 base and J by 6 bases, with 7 bases between. The CDR3 totals 13 residues. CDR3: CASSLVLGQPQHF. CDR3 coding DNA: TGTGCCAGCAGCTTAGTGTTAGGTCAGCCCCAGCATTTT.

The chain carries TRBV18 and TRBJ1-1; tentative D call: TRBD1 (5 bases). CDR3 length: 14 residues. The V end lost 2 bases, the J end lost 0 bases, and 7 bases lay between the germline ends. Germline V gene lookup returns CDR1 KGHSH and CDR2 LQKENI. Here the CDR3 DNA reads TGTGCCAGCTCACCAGTACAGGTGAACACTGAAGCTTTCTTT. This sequence encodes CASSPVQVNTEAFF.

The rearrangement uses TRBV27 and TRBJ2-2; D unclear. Trimming removed 4 bases at V and 0 bases at J, with 12 bases between. CDR3 length: 16 residues. CDR1 and CDR2 from the germline V gene are MNHEY and SMNVEV (reference sequence). The CDR3 region has the DNA TGTGCCAGCAGTTACCTCGGGTTTCCGAACACCGGGGAGCTGTTTTTT. As protein: CASSYLGFPNTGELFF.

This clone was observed a single time. The V and J genes are TRBV11-2 and TRBJ2-1, with TRBD2 identical over 8 bases. Germline V gives CDR1 SGHAT, CDR2 FQNNGV. The junction had 14 bases not matched to a gene; V was cut back by 6 bases and J by 7 bases. The CDR3 runs to 16 residues. The CDR3 DNA reads as TGTGCCAGCAGTAACTCCGACGGGGGGGTTGGGAATGAGCAGTTCTTC. Its protein is CASSNSDGGVGNEQFF.

This clone was found a few times. The chain combines TRBV7-9 with TRBJ1-1; D not certain. CDR3 length equals 14 residues. Germline V lookup: CDR1 SEHNR, CDR2 FQNEAQ (reference sequence). V was clipped by 0 bases and J by 0 bases, with 5 bases between them. The DNA of the CDR3 is TGTGCCAGCAGCTTAGCAGGGATGAACACTGAAGCTTTCTTT. Protein sequence: CASSLAGMNTEAFF.

In this sample, this clone turned up once. The chain recombines TRBV28 with TRBJ2-7, with a weak D call TRBD1 (5 bases). The CDR3 loop spans 14 amino acids. From germline, CDR1 is MDHEN and CDR2 SYDVKM. V gave up 3 bases and J gave up 3 bases, with 12 bases separating them. The CDR3 is CASSLDILDYEQYF. In DNA, the CDR3 is TGTGCCAGCAGTTTGGACATTCTAGACTACGAGCAGTACTTC. Together with reference TRBV28 and TRBJ2-7, the CDR3 gives the full variable domain: DVKVTQSSRYLVKRTGEKVFLECVQDMDHENMFWYRQDPGLGLRLIYFSYDVKMKEKGDIPEGYSVSREKKERFSLILESASTNQTSMYLCASSLDILDYEQYFGPGTRLTVT.

This clone appeared once. This chain links TRBV6-4 with TRBJ2-2; the D gene is possibly TRBD1 (5 bases). The CDR3 loop spans 13 amino acids. The V gene lost 4 bases and the J gene lost 5 bases, with 8 bases spanning the gap. Per the germline V gene, CDR1 is MRHNA and CDR2 is SNTAGT. CDR3: CASSAAGTGELFF. CDR3 sequence (DNA): TGTGCCAGCAGTGCGGCAGGGACCGGGGAGCTGTTTTTT.